This T cell receptor beta chain originates from a study of CD8+ T cells in alopecia areata. General study results and limits: Mice showed clearer TCR sharing than patients did, a gap that was possibly HLA-related.

The table lists this clone with a few counts. The target antigen is unknown. V was shortened by 0 bases and J by 5 bases, with 14 bases between the two germline ends. Germline CDR1 and CDR2: SGHKS and YYEKEE (reference sequence). The CDR3 covers 15 residues. Sequencing relied on a cDNA template that was reverse transcribed from extracted RNA. Some clones are missing from TCRdb's copy, which holds only in-frame ones; the method was immunoSEQ multiplex PCR. This table holds about 200,000 clones, roughly 56% found once. The specimen sequenced was CD8+ T cells sorted from blood. The chain is built from TRBV5-5 and TRBJ2-5; the D is unclear. This TCR was sampled from a human donor in good health. CDR3 sequence: CASSLVSDPRETQYF. DNA of the CDR3: TGTGCCAGCAGCTTGGTTTCCGATCCGAGGGAGACCCAGTACTTC.